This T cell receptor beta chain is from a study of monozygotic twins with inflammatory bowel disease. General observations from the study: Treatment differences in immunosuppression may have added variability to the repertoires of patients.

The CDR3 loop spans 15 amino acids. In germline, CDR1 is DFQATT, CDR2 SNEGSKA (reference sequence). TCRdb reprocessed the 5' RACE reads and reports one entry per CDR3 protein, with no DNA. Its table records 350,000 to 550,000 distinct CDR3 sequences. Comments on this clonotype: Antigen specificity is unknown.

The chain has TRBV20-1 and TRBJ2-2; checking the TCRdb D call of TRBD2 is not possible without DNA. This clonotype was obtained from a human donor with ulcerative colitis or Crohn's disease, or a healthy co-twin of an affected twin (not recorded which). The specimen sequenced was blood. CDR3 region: CSARDQAGHVGELFF.